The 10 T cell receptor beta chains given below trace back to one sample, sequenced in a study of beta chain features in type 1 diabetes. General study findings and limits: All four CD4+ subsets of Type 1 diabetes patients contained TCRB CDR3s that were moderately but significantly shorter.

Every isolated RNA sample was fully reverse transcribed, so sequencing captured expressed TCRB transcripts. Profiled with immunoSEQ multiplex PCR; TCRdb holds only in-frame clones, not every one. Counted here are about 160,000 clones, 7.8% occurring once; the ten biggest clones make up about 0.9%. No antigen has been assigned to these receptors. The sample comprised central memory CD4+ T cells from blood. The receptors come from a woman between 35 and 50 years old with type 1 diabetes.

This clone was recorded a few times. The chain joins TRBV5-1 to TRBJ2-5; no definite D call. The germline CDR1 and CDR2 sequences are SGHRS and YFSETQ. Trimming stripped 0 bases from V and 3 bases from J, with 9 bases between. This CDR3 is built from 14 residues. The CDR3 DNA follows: TGCGCCAGCAGCTTGGGGAGCGTCGAAGAGACCCAGTACTTC. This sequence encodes CASSLGSVEETQYF.

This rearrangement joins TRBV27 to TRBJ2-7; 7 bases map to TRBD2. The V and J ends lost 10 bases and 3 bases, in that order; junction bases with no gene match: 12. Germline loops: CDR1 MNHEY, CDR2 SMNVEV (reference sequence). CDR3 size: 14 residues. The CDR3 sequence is CATRSGRTSYEQYF. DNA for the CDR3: TGTGCCACCCGTAGCGGGCGCACGAGCTACGAGCAGTACTTC.

The CDR3: CASSAFTDTQYF. The DNA of the CDR3 is TGTGCCAGCAGCGCGTTCACAGATACGCAGTATTTT. V is TRBV9 and J is TRBJ2-3; no clear D. CDR3 length: 12 amino acids. Germline V gene data show CDR1 as SGDLS and CDR2 as YYNGEE. The V and J ends lost 3 bases and 2 bases respectively, with 4 bases between them.

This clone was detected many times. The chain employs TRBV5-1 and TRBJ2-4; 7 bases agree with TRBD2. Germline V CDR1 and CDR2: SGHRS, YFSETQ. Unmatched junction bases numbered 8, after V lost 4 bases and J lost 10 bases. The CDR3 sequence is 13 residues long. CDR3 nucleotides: TGCGCCAGCAGCGTGAGAGGGGAGGGAATTCAGTACTTC. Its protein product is CASSVRGEGIQYF.

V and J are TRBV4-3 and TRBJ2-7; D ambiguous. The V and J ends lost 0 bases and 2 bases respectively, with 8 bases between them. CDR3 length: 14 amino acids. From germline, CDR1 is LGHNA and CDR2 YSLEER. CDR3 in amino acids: CASSQESPAYEQYF. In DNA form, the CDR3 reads TGCGCCAGCAGCCAAGAATCCCCCGCCTACGAGCAGTACTTC.

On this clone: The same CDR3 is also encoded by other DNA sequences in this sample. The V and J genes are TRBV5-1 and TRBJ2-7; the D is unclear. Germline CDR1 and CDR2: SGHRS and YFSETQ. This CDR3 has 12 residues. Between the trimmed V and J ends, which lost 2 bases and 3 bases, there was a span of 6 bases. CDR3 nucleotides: TGCGCCAGCAGCTTTGGAGACTACGAGCAGTACTTC. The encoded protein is CASSFGDYEQYF.

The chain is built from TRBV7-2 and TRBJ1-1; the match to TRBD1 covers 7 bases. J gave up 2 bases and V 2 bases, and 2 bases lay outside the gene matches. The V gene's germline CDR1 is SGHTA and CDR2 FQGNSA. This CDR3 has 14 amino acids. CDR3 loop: CASSLQGGNTEAFF. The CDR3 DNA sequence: TGTGCCAGCAGCTTACAGGGGGGTAACACTGAAGCTTTCTTT.

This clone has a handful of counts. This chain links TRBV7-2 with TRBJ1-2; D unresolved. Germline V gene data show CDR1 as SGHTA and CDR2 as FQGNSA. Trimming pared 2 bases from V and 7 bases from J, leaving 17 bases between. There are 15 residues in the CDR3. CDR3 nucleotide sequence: TGTGCCAGCAGCTTAACGGCAGGCTTTGGCCTTGGCTACACCTTC. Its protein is CASSLTAGFGLGYTF.

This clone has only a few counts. For the CDR3, the DNA is TGTGCCAGCAAAACCTCGGATCAGCCCCAGCATTTT. Protein: CASKTSDQPQHF. The chain carries TRBV6-5 and TRBJ1-5; D call uncertain. The CDR3 spans 12 residues. V lost 7 bases and J lost 5, with 9 bases in between. Germline CDR1 MNHEY, CDR2 SVGAGI.

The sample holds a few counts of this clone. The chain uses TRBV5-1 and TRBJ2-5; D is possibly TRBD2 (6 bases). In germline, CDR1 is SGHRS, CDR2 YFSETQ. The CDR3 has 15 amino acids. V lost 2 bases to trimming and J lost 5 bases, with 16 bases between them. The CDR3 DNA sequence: TGCGCCAGCAGCTTTCAATGGGAGGTCGGGGAGACCCAGTACTTC. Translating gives CASSFQWEVGETQYF.